A selection of T cell receptor beta chains follows, all from one sample in a study of blood T cell repertoires in COVID-19. Sequencing was performed with immunoSEQ multiplex PCR; in TCRdb, only in-frame clones are kept and a portion is missing. The repertoire holds 140,000 or so clones, with about nine tenths as singletons. Source material: PBMCs or T cells enriched from blood (not recorded which). These receptors originate from a man aged 55 to 70 who had recovered from COVID-19. Each CDR3 is given with its conserved first and last residue. Each record gives: J gene, D gene, clone size, V gene, CDR3 protein, CDR3 DNA. A D gene is named only where the DNA matches it firmly. Clone size is given for some rows only: seen once, a few or many times, or a class if the clone is expanded.

j_call: TRBJ2-5
d_call: TRBD2
clone_size: NA
v_call: TRBV2
cdr3_aa: CASSPLLLAMGETQYF
cdr3_nt: TGTGCCAGCAGCCCCCTTTTACTAGCGATGGGAGAGACCCAGTACTTC

j_call: TRBJ2-4
d_call: NA
clone_size: NA
v_call: TRBV29-1
cdr3_aa: CSVRSQTMNIQYF
cdr3_nt: TGCAGCGTTCGCAGCCAGACTATGAACATTCAGTACTTC

j_call: TRBJ1-1
d_call: TRBD1
clone_size: NA
v_call: TRBV6-5
cdr3_aa: CASRGTGRSNTEAFF
cdr3_nt: TGTGCCAGCAGGGGGACAGGGAGGTCGAACACTGAAGCTTTCTTT

j_call: TRBJ2-7
d_call: TRBD1
clone_size: NA
v_call: TRBV4-1
cdr3_aa: CASSQGGQGFREQYF
cdr3_nt: TGCGCCAGCAGCCAAGGAGGACAGGGTTTTCGCGAGCAGTACTTC

j_call: TRBJ1-6
d_call: NA
clone_size: NA
v_call: TRBV11-2
cdr3_aa: CASSLFGPLHF
cdr3_nt: TGTGCCAGCAGCTTATTCGGACCCCTCCACTTT

j_call: TRBJ2-7
d_call: NA
clone_size: NA
v_call: TRBV11-2
cdr3_aa: CASSLGIQATYEQYF
cdr3_nt: TGTGCCAGCAGCTTAGGTATCCAGGCCACCTACGAGCAGTACTTC

j_call: TRBJ1-2
d_call: TRBD1
clone_size: NA
v_call: TRBV28
cdr3_aa: CASSFGQGNYGYTF
cdr3_nt: TGTGCCAGCAGTTTTGGACAGGGCAACTATGGCTACACCTTC

j_call: TRBJ2-5
d_call: TRBD2
clone_size: NA
v_call: TRBV9
cdr3_aa: CASSSGLAGGPETQYF
cdr3_nt: TGTGCCAGCAGCTCGGGACTAGCGGGAGGGCCGGAGACCCAGTACTTC

j_call: TRBJ1-3
d_call: TRBD1
clone_size: NA
v_call: TRBV27
cdr3_aa: CASKGAGNTIYF
cdr3_nt: TGTGCCAGTAAGGGGGCCGGAAACACCATATATTTT

j_call: TRBJ2-1
d_call: NA
clone_size: once
v_call: TRBV15
cdr3_aa: CATSRGAPDNEQFF
cdr3_nt: TGTGCCACCAGCAGGGGGGCGCCAGACAATGAGCAGTTCTTC

j_call: TRBJ2-5
d_call: NA
clone_size: NA
v_call: TRBV10-1
cdr3_aa: CASSDPFQETQYF
cdr3_nt: TGCGCCAGCAGTGATCCATTCCAAGAGACCCAGTACTTC

j_call: TRBJ2-1
d_call: NA
clone_size: once
v_call: TRBV15
cdr3_aa: CATSRGRGRLAYNEQFF
cdr3_nt: TGTGCCACCAGCAGGGGGCGGGGCAGGCTTGCCTACAATGAGCAGTTCTTC

j_call: TRBJ2-7
d_call: NA
clone_size: NA
v_call: TRBV29-1
cdr3_aa: CSVETGTYEQYF
cdr3_nt: TGCAGCGTTGAAACAGGCACCTACGAGCAGTACTTC

j_call: TRBJ1-4
d_call: NA
clone_size: NA
v_call: TRBV18
cdr3_aa: CASSPSLKPMADEKLFF
cdr3_nt: TGTGCCAGCTCACCCTCATTAAAACCGATGGCAGATGAAAAACTGTTTTTT

j_call: TRBJ2-5
d_call: NA
clone_size: NA
v_call: TRBV6-6
cdr3_aa: CASSYGGAQETQYF
cdr3_nt: TGTGCCAGCAGTTACGGCGGGGCCCAAGAGACCCAGTACTTC

j_call: TRBJ2-1
d_call: TRBD2
clone_size: NA
v_call: TRBV11-3
cdr3_aa: CASSLGERENEQFF
cdr3_nt: TGTGCCAGCAGCTTAGGGGAGCGGGAGAATGAGCAGTTCTTC

j_call: TRBJ1-1
d_call: TRBD1
clone_size: NA
v_call: TRBV6-5
cdr3_aa: CASSYGTANTEAFF
cdr3_nt: TGTGCCAGCAGTTACGGGACAGCGAACACTGAAGCTTTCTTT

j_call: TRBJ1-1
d_call: NA
clone_size: once
v_call: TRBV7-3
cdr3_aa: CASSGRANTEAFF
cdr3_nt: TGTGCCAGCAGCGGCAGGGCGAACACTGAAGCTTTCTTT

j_call: TRBJ2-3
d_call: NA
clone_size: NA
v_call: TRBV10-3
cdr3_aa: CAIGGGGDTQYF
cdr3_nt: TGTGCCATCGGGGGAGGGGGGGATACGCAGTATTTT

j_call: TRBJ2-4
d_call: TRBD2
clone_size: NA
v_call: TRBV6-1
cdr3_aa: CASSETSGAKNIQYF
cdr3_nt: TGTGCCAGCAGTGAGACTAGCGGAGCCAAAAACATTCAGTACTTC

j_call: TRBJ1-1
d_call: NA
clone_size: NA
v_call: TRBV6-5
cdr3_aa: CASSYPGSDTEAFF
cdr3_nt: TGTGCCAGCAGTTACCCGGGGAGTGACACTGAAGCTTTCTTT

j_call: TRBJ1-5
d_call: NA
clone_size: NA
v_call: TRBV7-2
cdr3_aa: CASSLYQYQPQHF
cdr3_nt: TGTGCCAGCAGCTTATACCAGTATCAGCCCCAGCATTTT

j_call: TRBJ1-2
d_call: NA
clone_size: NA
v_call: TRBV28
cdr3_aa: CASNFYGYTF
cdr3_nt: TGTGCCAGCAACTTCTATGGCTACACCTTC

j_call: TRBJ1-5
d_call: NA
clone_size: NA
v_call: TRBV27
cdr3_aa: CASSLNRYQPQHF
cdr3_nt: TGTGCCAGCAGTTTGAACAGATATCAGCCCCAGCATTTT

j_call: TRBJ2-1
d_call: TRBD1
clone_size: NA
v_call: TRBV10-2
cdr3_aa: CASSPARQGVFYNEQFF
cdr3_nt: TGCGCCAGCAGTCCAGCCCGACAGGGGGTGTTCTACAATGAGCAGTTCTTC

j_call: TRBJ2-5
d_call: TRBD2
clone_size: NA
v_call: TRBV13
cdr3_aa: CASSLTSSETQYF
cdr3_nt: TGTGCCAGCAGCCTGACTAGCTCGGAGACCCAGTACTTC

j_call: TRBJ1-2
d_call: TRBD1
clone_size: few
v_call: TRBV9
cdr3_aa: CASSVGGQAYYGYTF
cdr3_nt: TGTGCCAGCAGCGTAGGCGGACAGGCTTACTATGGCTACACCTTC

j_call: TRBJ2-7
d_call: TRBD1
clone_size: once
v_call: TRBV5-1
cdr3_aa: CASSPPGQRSYEQYF
cdr3_nt: TGCGCCAGCAGCCCCCCGGGACAGAGATCCTACGAGCAGTACTTC

j_call: TRBJ1-1
d_call: NA
clone_size: NA
v_call: TRBV18
cdr3_aa: CASSPEVNTEAFF
cdr3_nt: TGTGCCAGCTCACCGGAGGTGAACACTGAAGCTTTCTTT

j_call: TRBJ2-7
d_call: NA
clone_size: NA
v_call: TRBV28
cdr3_aa: CASSFGSSYEQYF
cdr3_nt: TGTGCCAGCAGTTTCGGGAGCTCCTACGAGCAGTACTTC

j_call: TRBJ1-2
d_call: NA
clone_size: NA
v_call: TRBV6-5
cdr3_aa: CASRPAGTPNYGYTF
cdr3_nt: TGTGCCAGCAGGCCGGCCGGGACACCTAACTATGGCTACACCTTC

j_call: TRBJ1-6
d_call: TRBD1
clone_size: NA
v_call: TRBV19
cdr3_aa: CASSSDRVGDNNSPLHF
cdr3_nt: TGTGCCAGTAGTTCCGACAGGGTGGGTGATAATAATTCACCCCTCCACTTT

j_call: TRBJ1-6
d_call: NA
clone_size: NA
v_call: TRBV28
cdr3_aa: CASRLQISSPLHF
cdr3_nt: TGTGCCAGCAGGCTTCAGATTTCGTCACCCCTCCACTTT

j_call: TRBJ2-5
d_call: TRBD2
clone_size: NA
v_call: TRBV24-1
cdr3_aa: CATSRGLAGGQETQYF
cdr3_nt: TGTGCCACCAGTCGGGGACTAGCGGGCGGACAAGAGACCCAGTACTTC

j_call: TRBJ2-7
d_call: TRBD2
clone_size: few
v_call: TRBV3-1/TRBV3-2
cdr3_aa: CASSQGTSGSSSYEQYF
cdr3_nt: TGTGCCAGCAGCCAAGGGACTAGCGGGTCAAGCTCCTACGAGCAGTACTTC

j_call: TRBJ2-1
d_call: NA
clone_size: NA
v_call: TRBV19
cdr3_aa: CASNPAGKWEQFF
cdr3_nt: TGTGCCAGTAACCCGGCCGGGAAATGGGAGCAGTTCTTC

j_call: TRBJ1-5
d_call: NA
clone_size: NA
v_call: TRBV6-6
cdr3_aa: CASTNGGNQPQHF
cdr3_nt: TGTGCCAGCACCAACGGGGGTAATCAGCCCCAGCATTTT

j_call: TRBJ1-2
d_call: NA
clone_size: NA
v_call: TRBV5-6
cdr3_aa: CASSLQWSYGYTF
cdr3_nt: TGTGCCAGCAGCTTGCAGTGGAGCTATGGCTACACCTTC

j_call: TRBJ2-1
d_call: NA
clone_size: NA
v_call: TRBV28
cdr3_aa: CASSSYEVSQFF
cdr3_nt: TGTGCCAGCAGTTCATATGAGGTATCGCAGTTCTTC

j_call: TRBJ1-6
d_call: TRBD1
clone_size: NA
v_call: TRBV30
cdr3_aa: CAWRTGNSSPLHF
cdr3_nt: TGTGCCTGGAGGACAGGGAATAGCTCACCCCTCCACTTT

j_call: TRBJ2-4
d_call: TRBD1
clone_size: NA
v_call: TRBV28
cdr3_aa: CASSTATGAKNIQYF
cdr3_nt: TGTGCCAGCAGTACGGCGACAGGGGCCAAAAACATTCAGTACTTC

j_call: TRBJ1-3
d_call: NA
clone_size: NA
v_call: TRBV2
cdr3_aa: CASSRPGLNSGNTIYF
cdr3_nt: TGTGCCAGCAGTAGACCGGGACTCAACTCTGGAAACACCATATATTTT

j_call: TRBJ2-7
d_call: TRBD1
clone_size: NA
v_call: TRBV12-3/TRBV12-4
cdr3_aa: CASTGQGNEQYF
cdr3_nt: TGTGCCAGCACCGGACAGGGCAACGAGCAGTACTTC